The T cell receptor (beta chain) under discussion was sequenced for a study of cytomegalovirus exposure and HLA in healthy donors. Study-wide results and caveats: The authors enumerated 180 or so TCR beta chains as linked to cytomegalovirus.

Here immunoSEQ multiplex PCR was the method, and the copy in TCRdb shows in-frame clones only, minus some. The sample comprises fewer than 300,000 clones, roughly 90% of which are singletons, and approximately 0.94% rests with the top ten. On this clone itself: Its specificity is unknown.

Germline V lookup: CDR1 SGHRS, CDR2 YFSETQ. This CDR3 has 12 residues. V dropped 7 bases and J dropped 10; count of bases not matched to a gene: 10. The source of this sequence is a woman aged 18-29 years in good health and CMV-seronegative. The sequenced material came from PBMCs. The J gene is TRBJ2-7, the V gene TRBV5-1; 8 bases match TRBD1. CDR3 region: CASSYGQGDQYF. The DNA for the CDR3 is TGCGCCAGCTCATACGGACAGGGCGACCAGTACTTC.